A single sample gave rise to the 26 T cell receptor beta chains below, sequenced in a study of blood T cell repertoires in COVID-19. Method: immunoSEQ multiplex PCR; TCRdb's copy keeps in-frame clones and lacks some. This sample has 130,000 or so clones; roughly 82% occur once, and the top ten carry 12%. The sequencing input was peripheral blood. The receptors shown here come from a human donor in a cohort sampled during active COVID-19.

The genes are TRBV24-1 and TRBJ2-2; 7 nucleotides align to TRBD1. This CDR3 comprises 15 residues. CDR1 and CDR2 (germline): KGHDR, SFDVKD. J was trimmed by 9 bases and V by 4 bases; bases with no gene match: 10. CDR3 protein: CATSDPTGNGRELFF. The CDR3 DNA reads as TGTGCCACCAGTGACCCGACAGGGAATGGCCGGGAGCTGTTTTTT.

The chain links TRBV7-9 to TRBJ1-1; D is unclear. The CDR3 is 14 amino acids. Germline V lookup: CDR1 SEHNR, CDR2 FQNEAQ (reference sequence). V dropped 0 bases and J dropped 1 base, with 6 bases sitting between them. The CDR3 DNA sequence: TGTGCCAGCAGCTTAGCGGGAGGGAACACTGAAGCTTTCTTT. It yields the protein CASSLAGGNTEAFF.

The chain has TRBV9 and TRBJ2-5; D is uncertain. Germline CDR1 reads SGDLS; CDR2 reads YYNGEE. The CDR3 loop spans 14 amino acids. Trimming took off 0 bases at V and 1 base at J, with 7 bases between the two ends. CDR3 bases: TGTGCCAGCAGCGTAGATGTCGTCCAAGAGACCCAGTACTTC. Protein sequence: CASSVDVVQETQYF.

The chain combines TRBV6-5 with TRBJ1-1; 7 nucleotides line up with TRBD1. This CDR3 is built from 13 residues. Germline values: CDR1 MNHEY, CDR2 SVGAGI. The V and J ends lost 6 bases and 4 bases, in that order; junction bases with no gene match: 5. As DNA, the CDR3 is TGTGCCAGCAGCGGTACAGGGGCCACTGAAGCTTTCTTT. It specifies CASSGTGATEAFF.

This clone is a singleton in its sample. The chain couples TRBV4-3 to TRBJ1-2, with TRBD1 identical over 12 bases. Germline V CDR1 and CDR2: LGHNA, YSLEER. The CDR3 covers 14 residues. Germline trimming cut 6 bases from V and 8 bases from J; bases unmatched to any gene: 7. CDR3 region: CASRPGTGGSGYTF. In nucleotides, the CDR3 is TGCGCCAGCAGGCCCGGGACAGGGGGCAGCGGCTACACCTTC.

V is TRBV6-2 or TRBV6-3 and J is TRBJ2-1; D might be TRBD2 (5 bases). Trimming removed 6 bases at V and 0 bases at J, with 12 bases between. Germline CDR1 reads MNHEY; CDR2 reads SVGEGT. CDR3 length equals 15 residues. The CDR3 region is CASSEGTSSYNEQFF. The CDR3 DNA is TGTGCCAGCAGCGAGGGAACCAGCTCCTACAATGAGCAGTTCTTC.

The rearrangement joins TRBV7-9 to TRBJ1-6, with 9 bases matching TRBD1. Germline lookup yields CDR1 SEHNR and CDR2 FQNEAQ (reference sequence). This CDR3 comprises 14 residues. With V trimmed by 5 bases and J by 10 bases, 6 bases remained unmatched. The CDR3 sequence: CASSHPGQGSPLHF. As DNA, the CDR3 is TGTGCCAGCAGCCACCCGGGACAGGGATCACCCCTCCACTTT. Full variable domain (outside the CDR3, taken from reference TRBV7-9 and TRBJ1-6): DTGVSQNPRHKITKRGQNVTFRCDPISEHNRLYWYRQTLGQGPEFLTYFQNEAQLEKSRLLSDRFSAERPKGSFSTLEIQRTEQGDSAMYLCASSHPGQGSPLHFGNGTRLTVT.

The chain links TRBV18 to TRBJ2-5; TRBD1 might be the D (6 bases). The V end lost 0 bases, the J end lost 5 bases, and 13 bases lay between the germline ends. Looked up from germline, CDR1 is KGHSH and CDR2 is LQKENI. The CDR3 is 15 residues long. The CDR3 loop reads CASSPPPSQGETQYF. The CDR3 nucleotides are TGTGCCAGCTCACCACCCCCCTCCCAGGGGGAGACCCAGTACTTC.

This clone has a handful of counts. The genes are TRBV5-1 and TRBJ2-1; a weak D match, TRBD2 (5 bases). In germline, CDR1 is SGHRS, CDR2 YFSETQ. The germline V and J ends were trimmed by 2 bases and 8 bases, with 14 bases remaining between them. There are 14 residues in the CDR3. The CDR3 loop is CASSFMDGGDEQFF. As DNA, the CDR3 is TGCGCCAGCAGCTTCATGGACGGAGGCGATGAGCAGTTCTTC.

J is TRBJ1-5 and V is TRBV7-2, with D possibly matching TRBD1 (5 bases). Germline CDR1 SGHTA, CDR2 FQGNSA. The ends were cut back, 5 bases at V and 3 bases at J, with 20 bases in the middle. The CDR3 length is 17 residues. The DNA of the CDR3 is TGTGCCAGCAGCCCACATGGGCGGGGGGGAGACAATCAGCCCCAGCATTTT. The encoded protein is CASSPHGRGGDNQPQHF.

The chain employs TRBV7-2 and TRBJ2-3; a weak D match, TRBD2 (7 bases). The CDR3 covers 15 residues. CDR1 SGHTA and CDR2 FQGNSA come from the germline V gene. Trimming left V 4 bases short and J 2 bases short, with 13 bases between. The CDR3 protein is CASSSGGRNTDTQYF. In DNA, the CDR3 is TGTGCCAGCAGCTCGGGGGGCCGAAACACAGATACGCAGTATTTT.

CDR3 loop: CASSPPKQGRNTEAFF. The CDR3 DNA is TGTGCCAGCTCACCACCGAAGCAGGGAAGGAACACTGAAGCTTTCTTT. V is TRBV18 and J is TRBJ1-1, with D perhaps TRBD1 (5 bases). CDR3 length equals 16 residues. The V end was cut by 0 bases, the J end by 1 base, with 12 bases between. Germline V gene lookup returns CDR1 KGHSH and CDR2 LQKENI.

This clone was observed a handful of times. The genes are TRBV19 and TRBJ2-7; 12 positions agree with TRBD1. This CDR3 contains 12 residues. The V segment lost 7 bases and the J segment 7 bases; nucleotides outside the gene matches: 2. Germline CDR1 reads LNHDA; CDR2 reads SQIVND (reference sequence). This chain's CDR3 is CASKGQGAEQYF. For the CDR3, the DNA is TGTGCCAGTAAGGGACAGGGGGCAGAGCAGTACTTC.

The sample holds one count of this clone. V gene TRBV5-1 combines with J gene TRBJ2-5; D possibly corresponds to TRBD1 (5 bases). This CDR3 has 14 residues. V was shortened by 2 bases and J by 2 bases, with 10 bases between the two germline ends. Germline CDR1 is SGHRS and CDR2 is YFSETQ. CDR3 residues: CASSLPGFQETQYF. As DNA, the CDR3 is TGCGCCAGCAGCTTACCAGGGTTTCAAGAGACCCAGTACTTC.

This clone is a singleton in its sample. This chain uses TRBV5-1 with TRBJ1-4; 8 bases are shared with TRBD1. With 4 bases clipped from V and 2 bases from J, the junction kept 4 bases outside the gene matches. Germline-derived CDR1 and CDR2 are SGHRS and YFSETQ. This CDR3 has 15 amino acids. CDR3: CASSVQGATNEKLFF. Written as DNA, the CDR3 is TGCGCCAGCAGCGTCCAGGGGGCCACTAATGAAAAACTGTTTTTT.

The chain links TRBV29-1 to TRBJ2-2; D remains ambiguous. Germline V gene sequence: CDR1 SQVTM, CDR2 ANQGSEA. Trimming took 4 bases from V and 0 from J, leaving 9 bases between them. This CDR3 region has 14 residues. CDR3 bases: TGCAGCGTTGTATTCAGGCCGAACACCGGGGAGCTGTTTTTT. Amino acids: CSVVFRPNTGELFF.

The chain is built from TRBV7-2 and TRBJ2-7; 11 bases agree with TRBD1. This CDR3 is built from 15 residues. Germline values: CDR1 SGHTA, CDR2 FQGNSA. The J segment lost 0 bases and the V segment lost 4 bases, leaving 2 bases of the junction unmatched. CDR3 nucleotides: TGTGCCAGCAGCTACGGGACAGGGGGCTCCTACGAGCAGTACTTC. It specifies CASSYGTGGSYEQYF.

This chain links TRBV5-1 with TRBJ2-2; TRBD1 aligns across 10 bases. J was trimmed by 3 bases and V by 3 bases; bases with no gene match: 5. The CDR3 loop spans 16 amino acids. Germline loops: CDR1 SGHRS, CDR2 YFSETQ. The CDR3 nucleotides are TGCGCCAGCAGCTACCCCGGGACAGGGGACACCGGGGAGCTGTTTTTT. Translated: CASSYPGTGDTGELFF.

The J gene is TRBJ2-3, the V gene TRBV6-1; 7 bases are a match to TRBD1. V lost 1 base, J lost 5 bases, and 15 bases stayed unmatched. Germline lookup yields CDR1 MNHNS and CDR2 SASEGT. The CDR3 runs 18 residues. CDR3 coding DNA: TGTGCCAGCAGTGAAGACGGCTCCAGGGGGAACCAGGGAGATACGCAGTATTTT. As protein: CASSEDGSRGNQGDTQYF.

This clone was observed a handful of times. The chain employs TRBV5-6 and TRBJ2-3; the match to TRBD2 covers 15 bases. Germline CDR1 is SGHDT and CDR2 is YYEEEE. V trimming: 4 bases; J trimming: 15 bases; junction bases outside the gene matches: 6. There are 13 residues in the CDR3. The CDR3 spells CASSPGLAGGDYF. The CDR3 coding sequence is TGTGCCAGCAGCCCGGGACTAGCGGGGGGCGATTATTTT.

This chain uses TRBV6-1 with TRBJ2-1; 9 positions match TRBD2. The CDR3 spans 15 residues. The V segment lost 1 base and the J segment 12 bases; nucleotides outside the gene matches: 10. Per the germline V gene, CDR1 is MNHNS and CDR2 is SASEGT. CDR3 amino acids: CASSEDRSGGLRQFF. CDR3 bases: TGTGCCAGCAGTGAAGATAGGAGCGGGGGGTTGAGGCAGTTCTTC.

The chain combines TRBV29-1 with TRBJ1-1, with TRBD1 identical over 9 bases. V shed 7 bases and J 5 bases; nucleotides not matched to a gene: 8. The CDR3 extends over 13 amino acids. CDR1 is SQVTM and CDR2 is ANQGSEA in the germline V gene. CDR3 region: CSATSGTGTEAFF. DNA for the CDR3: TGCAGCGCTACCTCCGGGACAGGGACTGAAGCTTTCTTT.

The J gene is TRBJ2-2, the V gene TRBV5-1; 7 nucleotides align to TRBD1. J was trimmed by 5 bases and V by 4 bases; bases with no gene match: 5. The CDR3 has 14 residues. Germline V CDR1 and CDR2: SGHRS, YFSETQ. The CDR3 sequence is CASSADRATGELFF. Here the CDR3 DNA reads TGCGCCAGCAGCGCCGACAGGGCAACCGGGGAGCTGTTTTTT.

The rearrangement uses TRBV14 and TRBJ1-5, with D uncertain. The V and J ends lost 0 bases and 7 bases respectively, with 7 bases between them. Germline V gene data show CDR1 as SGHDN and CDR2 as FVKESK. The CDR3 is 13 amino acids. In DNA, the CDR3 is TGTGCCAGCAGCCAAGATAGAAGCCAGCCCCAGCATTTT. This encodes CASSQDRSQPQHF.

At least ten counts were recorded for this clone. The chain is built from TRBV19 and TRBJ1-2, with 8 positions matching TRBD1. V trimming: 5 bases; J trimming: 0 bases; junction bases outside the gene matches: 5. The CDR3 has 15 amino acids. CDR1 and CDR2 from the germline V gene are LNHDA and SQIVND (reference sequence). The CDR3 DNA reads TGTGCCAGTAGTCGGGGGACAGGCGCTAACTATGGCTACACCTTC. Its translation: CASSRGTGANYGYTF.

The chain carries TRBV6-1 and TRBJ1-5, with D possibly matching TRBD1 (5 bases). This CDR3 has 17 residues. V lost 0 bases to trimming and J lost 3 bases, with 15 bases between them. Germline CDR1 and CDR2: MNHNS and SASEGT. The CDR3 is CASSEATLAGNNQPQHF. CDR3 bases: TGTGCCAGCAGTGAAGCAACCCTGGCAGGGAACAATCAGCCCCAGCATTTT.